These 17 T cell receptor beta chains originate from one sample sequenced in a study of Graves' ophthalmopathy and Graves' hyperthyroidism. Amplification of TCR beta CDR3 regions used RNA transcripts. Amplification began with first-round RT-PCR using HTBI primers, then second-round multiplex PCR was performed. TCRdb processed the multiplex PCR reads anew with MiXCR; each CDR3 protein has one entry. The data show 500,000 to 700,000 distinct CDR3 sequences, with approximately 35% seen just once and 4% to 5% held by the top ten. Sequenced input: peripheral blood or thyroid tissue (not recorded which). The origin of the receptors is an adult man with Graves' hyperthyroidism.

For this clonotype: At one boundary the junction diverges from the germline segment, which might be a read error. Here the CDR3 DNA reads TGTGCCACCAGCAGAGACCCACAGGGGAGGGAAAAACTGTTTTTT. Protein product: CATSRDPQGREKLFF. This chain links TRBV7-9 with TRBJ1-4, with 7 bases fitting TRBD1. The CDR3 totals 15 residues. The germline V gene encodes CDR1 SEHNR and CDR2 FQNEAQ (reference sequence).

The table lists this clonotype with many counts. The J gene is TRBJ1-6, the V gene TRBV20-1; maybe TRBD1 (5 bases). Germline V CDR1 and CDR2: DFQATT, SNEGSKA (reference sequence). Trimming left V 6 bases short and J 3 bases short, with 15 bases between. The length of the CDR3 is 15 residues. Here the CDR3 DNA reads TGCAGTGCGCCAACAGGCACCGACTATAATTCACCCCTCCACTTT. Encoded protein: CSAPTGTDYNSPLHF.

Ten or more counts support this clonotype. The CDR3 region has the DNA TGTGCCAGCACCCCGGGGGCTAGCGGTCCCTACGAGCAGTACTTC. Protein product: CASTPGASGPYEQYF. The chain joins TRBV13 to TRBJ2-7; tentatively, D is TRBD2 (7 bases). This CDR3 has 15 residues. Germline V lookup: CDR1 PRHDT, CDR2 FYEKMQ (reference sequence). Trimming stripped 7 bases from V and 2 bases from J, with 18 bases between.

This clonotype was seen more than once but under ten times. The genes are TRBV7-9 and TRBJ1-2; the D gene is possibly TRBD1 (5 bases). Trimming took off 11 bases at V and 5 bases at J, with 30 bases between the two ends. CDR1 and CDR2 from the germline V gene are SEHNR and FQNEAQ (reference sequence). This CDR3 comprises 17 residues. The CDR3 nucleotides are TGTGCCTGGAGTGTACGGAATTGGGGGGTAAAGCCTTATGGCTACACCTTC. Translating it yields CAWSVRNWGVKPYGYTF.

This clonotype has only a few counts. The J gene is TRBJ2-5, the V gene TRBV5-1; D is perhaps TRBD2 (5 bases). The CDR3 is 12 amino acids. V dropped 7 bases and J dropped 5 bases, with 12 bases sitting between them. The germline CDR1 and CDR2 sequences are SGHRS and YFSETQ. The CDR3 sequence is CASYAGSETQYF. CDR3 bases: TGCGCCAGCTACGCGGGCAGTGAGACCCAGTACTTC.

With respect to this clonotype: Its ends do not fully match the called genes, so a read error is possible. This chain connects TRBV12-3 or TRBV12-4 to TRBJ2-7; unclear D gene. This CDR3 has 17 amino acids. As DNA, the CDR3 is TGTGCCGGCAGTTTAACTAACTTTGCAATAGCACCGGGCGAGCAGTACTTC. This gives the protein CAGSLTNFAIAPGEQYF.

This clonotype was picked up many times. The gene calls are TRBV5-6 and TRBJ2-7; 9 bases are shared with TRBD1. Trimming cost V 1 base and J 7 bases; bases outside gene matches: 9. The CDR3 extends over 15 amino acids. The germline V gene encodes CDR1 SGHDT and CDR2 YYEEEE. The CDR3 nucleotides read TGTGCCAGCAGCTTGAAAGGGACAGGGTCCCGGGAGCAGTACTTC. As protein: CASSLKGTGSREQYF.

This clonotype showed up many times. The CDR3 spells CASSGRAGGPQETQYF. The CDR3 nucleotides are TGTGCCAGCAGTGGAAGAGCGGGAGGGCCCCAAGAGACCCAGTACTTC. V usage is TRBV9 and J usage is TRBJ2-5; 10 nucleotides align to TRBD2. Trimming took 5 bases from V and 1 from J; bases not matched to a gene: 8. CDR1 is SGDLS, CDR2 YYNGEE, per germline. The CDR3 is 16 residues long.

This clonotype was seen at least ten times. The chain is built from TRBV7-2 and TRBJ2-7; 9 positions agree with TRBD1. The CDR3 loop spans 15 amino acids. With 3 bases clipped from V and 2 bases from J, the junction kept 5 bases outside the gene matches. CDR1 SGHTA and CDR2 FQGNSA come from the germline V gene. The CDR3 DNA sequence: TGTGCCAGCAGCTTGGCCGGGACAGGGACCTACGAGCAGTACTTC. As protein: CASSLAGTGTYEQYF. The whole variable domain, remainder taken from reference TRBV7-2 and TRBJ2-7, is GAGVSQSPSNKVTEKGKDVELRCDPISGHTALYWYRQSLGQGLEFLIYFQGNSAPDKSGLPSDRFSAERTGGSVSTLTIQRTQQEDSAVYLCASSLAGTGTYEQYFGPGTRLTVT.

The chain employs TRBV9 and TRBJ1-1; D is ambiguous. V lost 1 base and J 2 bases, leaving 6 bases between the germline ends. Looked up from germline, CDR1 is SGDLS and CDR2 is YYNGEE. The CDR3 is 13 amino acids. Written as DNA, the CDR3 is TGTGCCAGCAGCGTATTCGGCAACACTGAAGCTTTCTTT. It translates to CASSVFGNTEAFF.

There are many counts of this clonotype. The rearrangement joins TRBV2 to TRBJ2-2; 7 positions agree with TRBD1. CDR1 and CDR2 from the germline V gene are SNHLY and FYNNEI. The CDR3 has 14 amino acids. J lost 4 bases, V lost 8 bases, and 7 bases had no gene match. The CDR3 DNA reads TGTGCCAGCGGGACAGCCGAGGGCACCGGGGAGCTGTTTTTT. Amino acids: CASGTAEGTGELFF.

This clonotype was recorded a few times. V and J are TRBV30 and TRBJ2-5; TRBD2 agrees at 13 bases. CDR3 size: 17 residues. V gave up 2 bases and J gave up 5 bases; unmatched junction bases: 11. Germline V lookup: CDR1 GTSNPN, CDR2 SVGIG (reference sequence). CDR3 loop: CAWSHGGLAGLLETQYF. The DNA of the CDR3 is TGTGCCTGGAGTCACGGGGGACTAGCGGGATTGTTGGAGACCCAGTACTTC.

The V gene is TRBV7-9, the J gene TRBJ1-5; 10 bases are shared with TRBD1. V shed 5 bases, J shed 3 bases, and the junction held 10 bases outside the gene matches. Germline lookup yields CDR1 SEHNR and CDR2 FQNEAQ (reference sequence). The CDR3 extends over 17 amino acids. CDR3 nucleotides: TGTGCCAGCAGCCACCCCGGCGGGACAGGGGACAATCAGCCCCAGCATTTT. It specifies CASSHPGGTGDNQPQHF.

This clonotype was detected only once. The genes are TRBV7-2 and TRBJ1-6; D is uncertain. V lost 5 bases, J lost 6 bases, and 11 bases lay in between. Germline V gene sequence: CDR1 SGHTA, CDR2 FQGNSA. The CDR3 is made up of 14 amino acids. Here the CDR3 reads CASSQSTTNSPLHF. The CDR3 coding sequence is TGTGCCAGCAGCCAAAGTACAACTAATTCACCCCTCCACTTT.

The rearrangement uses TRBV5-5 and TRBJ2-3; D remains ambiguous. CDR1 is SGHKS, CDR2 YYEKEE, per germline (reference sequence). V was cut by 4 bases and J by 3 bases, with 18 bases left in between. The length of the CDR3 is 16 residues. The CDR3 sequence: CASSHLGQLVTDTQYF. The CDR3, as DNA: TGTGCCAGCAGCCACTTAGGGCAGCTAGTAACAGATACGCAGTATTTT.

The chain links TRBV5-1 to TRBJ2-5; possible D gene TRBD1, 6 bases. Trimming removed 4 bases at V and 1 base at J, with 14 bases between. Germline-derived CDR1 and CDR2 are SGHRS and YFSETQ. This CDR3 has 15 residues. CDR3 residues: CASSPARGIQETQYF. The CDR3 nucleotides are TGCGCCAGCAGCCCGGCCAGGGGAATCCAAGAGACCCAGTACTTC.

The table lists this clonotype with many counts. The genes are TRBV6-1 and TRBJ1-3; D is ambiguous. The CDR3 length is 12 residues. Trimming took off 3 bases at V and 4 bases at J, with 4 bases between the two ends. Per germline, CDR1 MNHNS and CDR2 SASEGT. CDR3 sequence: CASSEVGNTIYF. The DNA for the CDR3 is TGTGCCAGCAGTGAGGTGGGAAACACCATATATTTT.